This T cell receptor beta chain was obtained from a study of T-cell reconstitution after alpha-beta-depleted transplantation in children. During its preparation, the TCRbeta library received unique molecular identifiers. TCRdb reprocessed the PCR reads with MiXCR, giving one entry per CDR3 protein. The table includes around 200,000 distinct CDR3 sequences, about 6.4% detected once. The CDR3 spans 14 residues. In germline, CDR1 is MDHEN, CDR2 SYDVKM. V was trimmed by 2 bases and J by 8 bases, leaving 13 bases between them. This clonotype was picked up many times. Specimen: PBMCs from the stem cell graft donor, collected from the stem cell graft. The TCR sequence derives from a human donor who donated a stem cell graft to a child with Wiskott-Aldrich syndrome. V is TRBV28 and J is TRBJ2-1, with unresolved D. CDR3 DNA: TGTGCCAGCAGTTTACCCACCCAGGCGGATGAGCAGTTCTTC. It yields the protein CASSLPTQADEQFF.